This T cell receptor (beta chain) was recorded in a study of blood T cell repertoires in COVID-19. At the level of the study: Sources were T cells, B-cell-depleted T cells, or PBMCs; the material itself was cDNA or gDNA.

Seattle patients were enrolled while actively infected and followed longitudinally. This clone was observed a few times. The same CDR3 can be traced to other DNA sequences in this sample. The CDR3 consists of 15 residues. V trimming: 4 bases; J trimming: 4 bases; junction bases outside the gene matches: 5. Germline V gene data show CDR1 as SGDLS and CDR2 as YYNGEE. Original data processing: By means of reference gene primer amplification, nucleated cell counts were estimated. Produced via immunoSEQ multiplex PCR; TCRdb's table is partial and in-frame only. V, J and clone size were drawn from that table, and D and trimming were deduced from the DNA. The repertoire holds 150,000 to 200,000 clones, with 82% as singletons.

This chain links TRBV9 with TRBJ1-6, with 7 nucleotides matching TRBD1. The sample taken for sequencing was peripheral blood. This sequence originates from a middle-aged woman with COVID-19, enrolled during active disease. The CDR3 bases are TGTGCCAGCAGCACAGGGGACGGATATAATTCACCCCTCCACTTT. Its translation: CASSTGDGYNSPLHF. Full variable domain (missing parts from reference TRBV9 and TRBJ1-6): DSGVTQTPKHLITATGQRVTLRCSPRSGDLSVYWYQQSLDQGLQFLIQYYNGEERAKGNILERFSAQQFPDLHSELNLSSLELGDSALYFCASSTGDGYNSPLHFGNGTRLTVT.